This TCR beta chain was identified in a study of T cell repertoires in cytomegalovirus infection. Study summary: The authors relied on CMV epitopes, both recently identified HLA-C-restricted and well-studied HLA-B-restricted. Study-level findings and limits: Ex vivo, HLA-C-restricted CMV-specific TCR beta clonotypes prevailed over the rest of the response. CMV carriers with the relevant HLA were identified by cumulative public TCR beta family frequency.

The CDR3 is made up of 16 amino acids. The V and J ends lost 5 bases and 0 bases, in that order; junction bases with no gene match: 7. Looked up from germline, CDR1 is SEHNR and CDR2 is FQNEAQ (reference sequence). A note on this clonotype: Antigen specificity is unknown.

TCRdb reprocessed the reads with MiXCR, giving one entry per CDR3 protein. Here the sample spans 300,000 or so distinct CDR3 sequences, 20% to 25% being singletons. The V and J genes are TRBV7-9 and TRBJ2-3; 8 nucleotides match TRBD1. The TCR originated in a human donor in good health (CMV status not recorded). Some clones in this sample may be carry-over from other donors' samples. The specimen comprised cultured PBMCs, sampled from culture after CMV antigen stimulation. The CDR3 bases are TGTGCCAGCAGCCGACCGGACAGGGCTAGCACAGATACGCAGTATTTT. Its protein is CASSRPDRASTDTQYF.